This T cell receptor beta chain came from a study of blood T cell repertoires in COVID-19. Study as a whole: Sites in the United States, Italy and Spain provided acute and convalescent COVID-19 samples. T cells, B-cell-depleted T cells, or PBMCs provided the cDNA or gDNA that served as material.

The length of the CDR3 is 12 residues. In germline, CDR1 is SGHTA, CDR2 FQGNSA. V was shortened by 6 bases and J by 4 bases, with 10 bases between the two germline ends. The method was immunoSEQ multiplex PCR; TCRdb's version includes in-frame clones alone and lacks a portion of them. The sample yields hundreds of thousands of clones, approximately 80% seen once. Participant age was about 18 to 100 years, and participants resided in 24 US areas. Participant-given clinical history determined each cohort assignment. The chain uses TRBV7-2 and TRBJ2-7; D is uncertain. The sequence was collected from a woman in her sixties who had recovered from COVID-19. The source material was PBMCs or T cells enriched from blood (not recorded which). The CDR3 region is CASRLTDYEQYF. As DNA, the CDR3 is TGTGCCAGCAGGCTGACTGATTACGAGCAGTACTTC.